These T cell receptor beta chains were read from a single sample in a study of Graves' ophthalmopathy and Graves' hyperthyroidism. Each CDR3 protein is one row after TCRdb ran MiXCR on the multiplex PCR reads. The sample has hundreds of thousands of distinct CDR3 sequences; about a fifth are singletons. Sequencing was performed on peripheral blood. The receptors shown here come from a woman between 50 and 59 years old with Graves' ophthalmopathy. Both conserved end residues are part of each CDR3. Each record gives: CDR3 protein, CDR3 DNA, D gene, J gene, clone size, V gene. D genes are given only for firm matches. Size is omitted from some rows. Given values are once, few, many or a class for expanded clones.

CDR3: CAISELPDSETQYF; DNA: TGTGCCATCAGTGAGTTGCCTGATTCGGAGACCCAGTACTTC; D: NA; J: TRBJ2-5; size: NA; V: TRBV10-3
CDR3: CASSPFLRESGEQYF; DNA: TGTGCCAGCAGCCCCTTCCTCCGGGAGTCAGGGGAGCAGTACTTC; D: NA; J: TRBJ2-7; size: NA; V: TRBV6-1
CDR3: CASPWAEGTEAFF; DNA: TGTGCCAGCCCTTGGGCAGAGGGAACTGAAGCTTTCTTT; D: NA; J: TRBJ1-1; size: many; V: TRBV12-3/TRBV12-4
CDR3: CASSFPGNIQYF; DNA: TGTGCCAGTAGTTTTCCGGGTAACATTCAGTACTTC; D: NA; J: TRBJ2-4; size: NA; V: TRBV19
CDR3: CASTPGLAWIEQYF; DNA: TGTGCCAGCACCCCGGGACTAGCGTGGATCGAGCAGTACTTC; D: TRBD2; J: TRBJ2-7; size: NA; V: TRBV7-2
CDR3: CASTLGWTENIQYF; DNA: TGCGCCAGCACCCTGGGCTGGACAGAAAACATTCAGTACTTC; D: NA; J: TRBJ2-4; size: few; V: TRBV5-1
CDR3: CASSLTTGSRPEAFF; DNA: TGTGCCAGCAGTCTAACGACAGGGTCGAGGCCTGAAGCTTTCTTT; D: TRBD1; J: TRBJ1-1; size: NA; V: TRBV28
CDR3: CASSSLGESSYNSPLHF; DNA: TGTGCCAGCAGTTCCCTGGGTGAGAGCTCCTATAATTCACCCCTCCACTTT; D: NA; J: TRBJ1-6; size: few; V: TRBV28
CDR3: CSGNLQQETQYF; DNA: TGCAGTGGAAATCTCCAACAAGAGACCCAGTACTTC; D: NA; J: TRBJ2-5; size: many; V: TRBV20-1
CDR3: CASTNLKRGPNTEAFF; DNA: TGTGCCAGCACTAATCTAAAGAGAGGGCCGAACACTGAAGCTTTCTTT; D: NA; J: TRBJ1-1; size: many; V: TRBV27
CDR3: CATRSDGGYTF; DNA: TGTGCCACCCGGAGCGACGGTGGCTACACCTTC; D: NA; J: TRBJ1-2; size: many; V: TRBV7-9
CDR3: CAISDRAGGETQYF; DNA: TGTGCCATCAGTGACCGAGCGGGCGGGGAGACCCAGTACTTC; D: NA; J: TRBJ2-5; size: NA; V: TRBV10-3
CDR3: CASRPGVGDTQYF; DNA: TGTGCCAGTCGGCCGGGGGTTGGAGATACGCAGTATTTT; D: NA; J: TRBJ2-3; size: many; V: TRBV6-4
CDR3: CASRTGGSYEQYF; DNA: TGTGCCAGCCGGACAGGGGGCTCCTACGAGCAGTACTTC; D: TRBD1; J: TRBJ2-7; size: few; V: TRBV6-1
CDR3: CASSLEWGYEQYF; DNA: TGCGCCAGCAGCTTGGAATGGGGGTACGAGCAGTACTTC; D: NA; J: TRBJ2-7; size: many; V: TRBV5-1
CDR3: CASSERNAGYEQYF; DNA: TGTGCCAGCAGTGAAAGAAACGCCGGATACGAGCAGTACTTC; D: NA; J: TRBJ2-7; size: NA; V: TRBV25-1
CDR3: CASSPAGSVYGYTF; DNA: TGTGCCAGCTCCCCCGCAGGGTCTGTGTATGGCTACACCTTC; D: NA; J: TRBJ1-2; size: NA; V: TRBV18
CDR3: CASSVAGGGVTQYF; DNA: TGTGCCAGCAGTGTAGCGGGAGGTGGGGTGACCCAGTACTTC; D: TRBD2; J: TRBJ2-5; size: many; V: TRBV6-1
CDR3: CASETGGAEETQYF; DNA: TGCGCCAGTGAAACAGGGGGCGCGGAGGAGACCCAGTACTTC; D: TRBD1; J: TRBJ2-5; size: many; V: TRBV5-1
CDR3: CASSESRLAESEQYF; DNA: TGTGCCAGCAGTGAATCCCGACTAGCGGAATCTGAGCAGTACTTC; D: TRBD2; J: TRBJ2-7; size: many; V: TRBV6-1
CDR3: CASSAIQGASYEQYF; DNA: TGTGCCAGCAGCGCAATACAGGGAGCCTCGTACGAGCAGTACTTC; D: NA; J: TRBJ2-7; size: NA; V: TRBV6-1
CDR3: CSAREASGRRGTDTQYF; DNA: TGCAGTGCTAGAGAGGCTAGCGGGAGGAGGGGCACAGATACGCAGTATTTT; D: TRBD2; J: TRBJ2-3; size: many; V: TRBV20-1
CDR3: CASRDRGEFGELFF; DNA: TGTGCCAGCAGGGACAGGGGGGAGTTCGGGGAGCTGTTTTTT; D: TRBD1; J: TRBJ2-2; size: NA; V: TRBV6-2/TRBV6-3
CDR3: CATSRDFGAGETQYF; DNA: TGTGCCACCAGCAGAGATTTTGGCGCCGGGGAGACCCAGTACTTC; D: NA; J: TRBJ2-5; size: NA; V: TRBV15
CDR3: CASSLSDGKQTQYF; DNA: TGTGCCAGCAGCTTATCGGACGGGAAACAGACCCAGTACTTC; D: NA; J: TRBJ2-5; size: many; V: TRBV7-3
CDR3: CAWSVFRAPNTEAFF; DNA: TGTGCCTGGAGTGTATTCCGGGCCCCTAACACTGAAGCTTTCTTT; D: NA; J: TRBJ1-1; size: few; V: TRBV30
CDR3: CAISESDRPYEQYF; DNA: TGTGCCATCAGTGAGTCAGATAGGCCCTACGAGCAGTACTTC; D: NA; J: TRBJ2-7; size: many; V: TRBV10-3
CDR3: CASSLTPKGETQYF; DNA: TGTGCCAGCAGTTTAACCCCCAAAGGAGAGACCCAGTACTTC; D: NA; J: TRBJ2-5; size: many; V: TRBV12-3/TRBV12-4
CDR3: CASSIPGLASGELFF; DNA: TGTGCCAGCAGTATTCCGGGACTAGCCTCCGGGGAGCTGTTTTTT; D: TRBD2; J: TRBJ2-2; size: NA; V: TRBV7-9
CDR3: CASSVESRGETQYF; DNA: TGTGCCAGCAGCGTAGAGTCTAGGGGAGAGACCCAGTACTTC; D: NA; J: TRBJ2-5; size: many; V: TRBV9
CDR3: CASGFGPSNQPQHF; DNA: TGTGCTAGTGGCTTCGGACCGAGCAATCAGCCCCAGCATTTT; D: NA; J: TRBJ1-5; size: NA; V: TRBV12-5
CDR3: CASSTAIPNQPQHF; DNA: TGTGCCAGCTCGACAGCTATCCCGAACCAGCCCCAGCATTTT; D: NA; J: TRBJ1-5; size: NA; V: TRBV6-1
CDR3: CAISSGGPSDEQYF; DNA: TGTGCCATCAGTTCCGGGGGCCCCTCGGACGAGCAGTACTTC; D: NA; J: TRBJ2-7; size: NA; V: TRBV10-3
CDR3: CASSIRLAGGPAGSYEQYF; DNA: TGTGCCAGCAGCATTAGACTAGCGGGAGGGCCTGCGGGCTCCTACGAGCAGTACTTC; D: TRBD2; J: TRBJ2-7; size: many; V: TRBV11-2
CDR3: CSARNRLGLEKETQYF; DNA: TGCAGTGCTAGGAACAGATTGGGACTAGAGAAAGAGACCCAGTACTTC; D: TRBD2; J: TRBJ2-5; size: many; V: TRBV20-1
CDR3: CATAKLLAAGSYEQYF; DNA: TGTGCCACCGCCAAGCTATTGGCGGCGGGCTCCTACGAGCAGTACTTC; D: NA; J: TRBJ2-7; size: many; V: TRBV28
CDR3: CASSPGYASLNTEAFF; DNA: TGTGCCAGCTCTCCAGGGTACGCAAGCTTGAACACTGAAGCTTTCTTT; D: NA; J: TRBJ1-1; size: NA; V: TRBV18
CDR3: CSAPLGLIAYEQYF; DNA: TGCAGTGCCCCGCTGGGGCTAATCGCCTACGAGCAGTACTTC; D: NA; J: TRBJ2-7; size: many; V: TRBV20-1
CDR3: CSVTVGGKNIQYF; DNA: TGCAGCGTGACAGTTGGGGGAAAAAACATTCAGTACTTC; D: NA; J: TRBJ2-4; size: many; V: TRBV29-1
CDR3: CSAKRWADQPQHF; DNA: TGCAGTGCCAAGAGGTGGGCGGATCAGCCCCAGCATTTT; D: NA; J: TRBJ1-5; size: NA; V: TRBV20-1